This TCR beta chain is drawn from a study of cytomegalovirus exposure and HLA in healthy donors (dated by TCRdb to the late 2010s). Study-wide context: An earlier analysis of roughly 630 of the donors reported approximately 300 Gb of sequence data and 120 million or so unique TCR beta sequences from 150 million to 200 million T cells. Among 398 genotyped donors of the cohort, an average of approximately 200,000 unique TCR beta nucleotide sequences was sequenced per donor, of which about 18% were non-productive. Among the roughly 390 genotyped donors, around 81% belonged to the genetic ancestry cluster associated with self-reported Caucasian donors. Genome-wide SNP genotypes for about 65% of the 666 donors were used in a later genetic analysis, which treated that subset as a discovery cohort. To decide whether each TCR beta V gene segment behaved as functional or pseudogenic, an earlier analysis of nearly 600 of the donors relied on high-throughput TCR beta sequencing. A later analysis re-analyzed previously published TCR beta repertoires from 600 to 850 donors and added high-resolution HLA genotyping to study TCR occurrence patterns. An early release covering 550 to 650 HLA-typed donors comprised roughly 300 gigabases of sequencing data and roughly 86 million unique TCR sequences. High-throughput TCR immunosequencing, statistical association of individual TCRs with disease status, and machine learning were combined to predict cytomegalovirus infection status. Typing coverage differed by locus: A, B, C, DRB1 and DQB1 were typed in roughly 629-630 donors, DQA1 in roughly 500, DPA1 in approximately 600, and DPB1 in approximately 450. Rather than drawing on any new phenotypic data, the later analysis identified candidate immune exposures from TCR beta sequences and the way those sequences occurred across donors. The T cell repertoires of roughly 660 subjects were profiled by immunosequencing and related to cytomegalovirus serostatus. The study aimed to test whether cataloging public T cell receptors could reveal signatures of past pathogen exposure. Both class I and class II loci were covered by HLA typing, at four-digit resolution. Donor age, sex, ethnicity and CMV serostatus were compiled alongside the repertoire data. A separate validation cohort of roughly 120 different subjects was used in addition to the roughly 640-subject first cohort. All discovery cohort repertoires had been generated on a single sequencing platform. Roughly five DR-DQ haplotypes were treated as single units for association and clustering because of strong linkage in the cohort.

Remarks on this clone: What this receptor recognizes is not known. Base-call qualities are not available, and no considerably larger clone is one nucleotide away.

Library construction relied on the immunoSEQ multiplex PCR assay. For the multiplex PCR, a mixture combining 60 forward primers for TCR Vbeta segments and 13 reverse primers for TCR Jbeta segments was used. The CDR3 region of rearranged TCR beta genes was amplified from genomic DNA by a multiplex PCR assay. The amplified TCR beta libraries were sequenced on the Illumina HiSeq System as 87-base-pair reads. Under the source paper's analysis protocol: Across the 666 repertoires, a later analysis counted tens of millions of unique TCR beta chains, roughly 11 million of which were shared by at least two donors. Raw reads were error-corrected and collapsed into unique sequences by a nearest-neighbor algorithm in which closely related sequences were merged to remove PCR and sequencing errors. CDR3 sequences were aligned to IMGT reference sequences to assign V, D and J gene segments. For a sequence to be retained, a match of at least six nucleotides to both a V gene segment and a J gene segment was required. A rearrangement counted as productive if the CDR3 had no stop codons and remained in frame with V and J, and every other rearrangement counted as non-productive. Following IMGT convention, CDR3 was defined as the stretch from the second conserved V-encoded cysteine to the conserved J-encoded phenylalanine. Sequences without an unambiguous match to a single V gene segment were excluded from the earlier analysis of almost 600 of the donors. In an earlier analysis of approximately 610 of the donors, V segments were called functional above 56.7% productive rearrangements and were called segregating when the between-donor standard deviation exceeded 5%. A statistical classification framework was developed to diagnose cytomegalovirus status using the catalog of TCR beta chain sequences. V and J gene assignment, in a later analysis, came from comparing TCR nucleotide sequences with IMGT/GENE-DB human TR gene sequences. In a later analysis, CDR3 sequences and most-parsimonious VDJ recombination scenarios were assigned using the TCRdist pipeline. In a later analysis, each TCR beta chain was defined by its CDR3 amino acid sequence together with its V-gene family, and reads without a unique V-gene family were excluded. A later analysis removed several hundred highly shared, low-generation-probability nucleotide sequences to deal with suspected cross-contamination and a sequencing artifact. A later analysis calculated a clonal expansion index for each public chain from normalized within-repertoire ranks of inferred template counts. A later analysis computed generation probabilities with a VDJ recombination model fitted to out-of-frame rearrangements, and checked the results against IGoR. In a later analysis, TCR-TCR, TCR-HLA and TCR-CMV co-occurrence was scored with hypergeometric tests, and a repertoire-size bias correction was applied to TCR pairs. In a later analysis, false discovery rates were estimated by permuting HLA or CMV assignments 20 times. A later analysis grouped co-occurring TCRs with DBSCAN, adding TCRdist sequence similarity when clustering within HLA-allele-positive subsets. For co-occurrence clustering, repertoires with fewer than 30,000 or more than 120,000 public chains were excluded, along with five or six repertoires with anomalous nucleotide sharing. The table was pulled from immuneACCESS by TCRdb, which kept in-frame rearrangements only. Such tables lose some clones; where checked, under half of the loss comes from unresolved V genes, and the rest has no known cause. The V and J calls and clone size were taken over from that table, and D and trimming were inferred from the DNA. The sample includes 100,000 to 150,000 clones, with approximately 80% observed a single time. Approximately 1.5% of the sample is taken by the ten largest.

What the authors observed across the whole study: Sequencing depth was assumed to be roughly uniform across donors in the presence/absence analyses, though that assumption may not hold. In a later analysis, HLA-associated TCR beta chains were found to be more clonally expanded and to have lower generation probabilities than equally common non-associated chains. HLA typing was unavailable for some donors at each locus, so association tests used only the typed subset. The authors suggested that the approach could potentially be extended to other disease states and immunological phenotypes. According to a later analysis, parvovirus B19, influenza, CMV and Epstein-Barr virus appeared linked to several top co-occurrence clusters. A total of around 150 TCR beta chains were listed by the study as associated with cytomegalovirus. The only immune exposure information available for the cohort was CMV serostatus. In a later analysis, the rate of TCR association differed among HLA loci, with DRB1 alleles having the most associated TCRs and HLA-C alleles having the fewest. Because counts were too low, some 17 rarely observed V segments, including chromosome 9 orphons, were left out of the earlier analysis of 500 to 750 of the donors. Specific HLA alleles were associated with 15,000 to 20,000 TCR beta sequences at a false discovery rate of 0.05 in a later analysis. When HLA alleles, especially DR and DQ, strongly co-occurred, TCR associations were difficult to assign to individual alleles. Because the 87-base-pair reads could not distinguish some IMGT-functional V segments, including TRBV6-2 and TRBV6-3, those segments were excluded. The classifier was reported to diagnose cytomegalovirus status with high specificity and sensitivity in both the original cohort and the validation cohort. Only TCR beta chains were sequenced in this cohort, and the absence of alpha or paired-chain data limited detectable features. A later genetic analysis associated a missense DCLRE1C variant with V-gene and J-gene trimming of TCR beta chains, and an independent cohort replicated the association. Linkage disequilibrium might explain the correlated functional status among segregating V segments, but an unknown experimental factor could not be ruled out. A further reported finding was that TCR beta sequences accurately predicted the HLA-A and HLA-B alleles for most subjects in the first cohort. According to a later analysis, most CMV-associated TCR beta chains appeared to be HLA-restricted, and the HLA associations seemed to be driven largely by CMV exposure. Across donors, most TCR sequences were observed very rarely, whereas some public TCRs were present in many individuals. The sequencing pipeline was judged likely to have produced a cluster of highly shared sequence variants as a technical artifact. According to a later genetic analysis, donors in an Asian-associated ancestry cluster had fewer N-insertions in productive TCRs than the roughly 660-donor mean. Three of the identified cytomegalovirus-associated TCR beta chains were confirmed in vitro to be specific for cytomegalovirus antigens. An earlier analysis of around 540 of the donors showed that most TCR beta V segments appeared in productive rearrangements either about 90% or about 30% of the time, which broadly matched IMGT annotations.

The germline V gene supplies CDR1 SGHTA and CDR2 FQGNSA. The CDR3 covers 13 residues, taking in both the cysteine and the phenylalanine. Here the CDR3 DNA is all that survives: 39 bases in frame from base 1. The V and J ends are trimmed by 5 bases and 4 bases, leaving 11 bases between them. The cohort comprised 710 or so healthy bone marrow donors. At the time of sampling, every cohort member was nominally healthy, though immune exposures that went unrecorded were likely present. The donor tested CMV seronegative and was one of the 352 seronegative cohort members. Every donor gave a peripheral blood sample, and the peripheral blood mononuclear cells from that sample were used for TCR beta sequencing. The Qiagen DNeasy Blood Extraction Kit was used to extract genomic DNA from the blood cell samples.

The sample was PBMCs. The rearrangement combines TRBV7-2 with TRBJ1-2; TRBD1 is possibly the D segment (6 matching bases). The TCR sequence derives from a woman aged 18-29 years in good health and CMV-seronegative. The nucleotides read TGTGCCAGCAGCCCGACAGGACCCTATGGCTACACCTTC. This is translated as CASSPTGPYGYTF.